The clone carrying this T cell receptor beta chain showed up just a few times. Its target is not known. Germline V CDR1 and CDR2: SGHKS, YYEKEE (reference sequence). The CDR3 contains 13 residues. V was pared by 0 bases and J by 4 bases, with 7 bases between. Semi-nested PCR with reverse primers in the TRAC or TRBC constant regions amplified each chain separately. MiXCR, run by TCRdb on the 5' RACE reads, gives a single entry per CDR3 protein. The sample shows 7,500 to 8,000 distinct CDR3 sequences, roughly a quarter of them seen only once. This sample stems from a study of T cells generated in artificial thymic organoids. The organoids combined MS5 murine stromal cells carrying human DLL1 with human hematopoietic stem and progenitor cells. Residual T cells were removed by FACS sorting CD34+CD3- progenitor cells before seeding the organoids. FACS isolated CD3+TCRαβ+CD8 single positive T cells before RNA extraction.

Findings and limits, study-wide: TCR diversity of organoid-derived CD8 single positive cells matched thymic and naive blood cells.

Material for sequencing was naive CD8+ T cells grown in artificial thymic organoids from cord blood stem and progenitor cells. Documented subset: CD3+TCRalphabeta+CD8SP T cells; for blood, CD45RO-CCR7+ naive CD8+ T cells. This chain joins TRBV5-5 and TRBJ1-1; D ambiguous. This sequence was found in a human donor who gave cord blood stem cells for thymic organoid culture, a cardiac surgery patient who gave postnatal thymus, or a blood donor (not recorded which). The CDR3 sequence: CASSLVPGTEAFF. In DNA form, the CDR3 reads TGTGCCAGCAGCTTGGTACCCGGCACTGAAGCTTTCTTT.